The text below deals with one T cell receptor (beta chain). These data are taken from a study of blood T cell repertoires in COVID-19. Study-wide background: In each case, the material was cDNA or gDNA derived from T cells, B-cell-depleted T cells, or PBMCs.

In the authors' workflow: Estimated nucleated cell counts came from reference gene primer amplification. The repertoire was sequenced with immunoSEQ multiplex PCR; TCRdb's copy has only in-frame clones and lacks some. V and J calls plus clone size are reproduced from that table; the DNA served to infer D and trimming. The table lists around 89,000 clones, approximately 90% of them singletons, with over 0.45% in the top ten. Germline V gene data show CDR1 as SGHNT and CDR2 as YENEEA. The CDR3 loop spans 14 amino acids. J lost 7 bases, V lost 3 bases, and 1 base had no gene match. The V and J genes are TRBV11-3 and TRBJ2-2, with 11 bases matching TRBD1. This TCR came from a man aged 60 to 69 with acute or convalescent COVID-19. Material for sequencing was peripheral blood. For the CDR3, the DNA is TGTGCCAGCAGCTTGGACAGGGGGCACGGGGAGCTGTTTTTT. This gives the protein CASSLDRGHGELFF. The entire variable domain, with the rest obtained from reference TRBV11-3 and TRBJ2-2, is as follows: EAGVVQSPRYKIIEKKQPVAFWCNPISGHNTLYWYLQNLGQGPELLIRYENEEAVDDSQLPKDRFSAERLKGVDSTLKIQPAELGDSAVYLCASSLDRGHGELFFGEGSRLTVL.